The T cell receptor beta chain described here comes from a study of vaccination effects on CD4 cells after COVID-19. About this clone: Its cognate antigen is unknown.

Profiled with immunoSEQ multiplex PCR; TCRdb holds only in-frame clones, not every one. The repertoire consists of roughly 48,000 clones, with roughly three fifths occurring once and the leading ten covering approximately 5%. Following an approximately eleven-day culture, CD4+ T cells were purified. Vaccine recipients lacked prior SARS-CoV-2 infection and had negative nucleocapsid antibodies. The trim removed 5 bases at V and 4 bases at J, leaving 8 bases unmatched. The CDR3 covers 15 residues. Germline V gene data show CDR1 as SGHVS and CDR2 as FQNEAQ. The V and J genes are TRBV7-8 and TRBJ2-1; 7 bases fit TRBD1. This TCR was recovered from a human donor who received a COVID-19 vaccine. The specimen was CD4+ T cells from PBMCs cultured without peptide, collected before COVID-19 vaccination. In nucleotides, the CDR3 is TGTGCCAGCAGCCCCACGACGACAGGGTACAATGAGCAGTTCTTC. It translates to CASSPTTTGYNEQFF.